This entry is about one T cell receptor (beta chain). The source of the sample is a study of T cells after somatic rescue of genetic block. Libraries were prepared by immunoSEQ multiplex PCR; TCRdb keeps only in-frame clonotypes and omits some of them. The sample has 65,000 to 70,000 clones; approximately 90% are singletons. V lost 5 bases and J 1 base, leaving 22 bases between the germline ends. The germline V gene has CDR1 SGHRS and CDR2 YFSETQ. The CDR3 covers 18 residues. Input material: peripheral blood mononuclear cells (PBMCs). The chain couples TRBV5-1 to TRBJ2-1; D may match TRBD1 or TRBD2 (7 bases each). This receptor was identified in a man in his forties or fifties. As DNA, the CDR3 is TGCGCCAGCAGTTCAGGGGGAGAACTAGCGCTTTCCTACAATGAGCAGTTCTTC. It is translated as CASSSGGELALSYNEQFF.